The clone carrying this T cell receptor (beta chain) was detected many times. What it recognizes is unknown. Orbital computed tomography and thyroid ultrasound, along with TRAb, serum thyroxine and clinical symptoms, underpinned diagnosis. The source of the sample is a study of Graves' ophthalmopathy and Graves' hyperthyroidism. Across the whole study: Sampling took place at initial diagnosis, with peripheral blood obtained before any treatment.

For repertoire sequencing, the TCR beta CDR3 regions were amplified from RNA transcripts. The authors performed first-round RT-PCR with HTBI primers and then a second-round multiplex PCR. TCRdb re-analysed the multiplex PCR reads in MiXCR, keeping a single row per CDR3 protein. The sample has approximately 640,000 distinct CDR3 sequences, roughly two fifths seen once. The germline V gene has CDR1 SGHDN and CDR2 FVKESK. V lost 3 bases, J lost 4 bases, and 13 bases lay in between. The CDR3 is 14 amino acids. Overall study results and limits: Discrimination between ophthalmopathy and stable hyperthyroidism by a 13-signature model showed nearly 90% sensitivity and roughly 80% specificity.

Sequencing input: peripheral blood. The sequence came from an adult man with Graves' ophthalmopathy. The rearrangement links TRBV14 to TRBJ2-7; D call uncertain. The CDR3: CASSHPHKGYEQYF. CDR3 DNA: TGTGCCAGCAGCCACCCCCACAAAGGATACGAGCAGTACTTC.